This T cell receptor beta chain was captured by sequencing in a study of blood T cell repertoires in COVID-19. Overall study context: Specimens from acute and convalescent COVID-19 originated in the United States, Italy and Spain.

Measured with immunoSEQ multiplex PCR; TCRdb has only the in-frame clones, and not every one. The sample contains about half a million clones, 70% to 90% of which appear only once. The source of this sequence is a human donor in a cohort sampled during active COVID-19. Specimen: peripheral blood.

The DNA for the CDR3 is TGTGCCTCCCGGCGGAGCGTAATGGATGAGCAGTTCTTC. Encoded protein: CASRRSVMDEQFF. This rearrangement joins TRBV2 to TRBJ2-1; D uncertain. CDR1 is SNHLY, CDR2 FYNNEI, per germline. This CDR3 is built from 13 residues. Trimming removed 11 bases from V and 8 bases from J, with 19 bases in between.